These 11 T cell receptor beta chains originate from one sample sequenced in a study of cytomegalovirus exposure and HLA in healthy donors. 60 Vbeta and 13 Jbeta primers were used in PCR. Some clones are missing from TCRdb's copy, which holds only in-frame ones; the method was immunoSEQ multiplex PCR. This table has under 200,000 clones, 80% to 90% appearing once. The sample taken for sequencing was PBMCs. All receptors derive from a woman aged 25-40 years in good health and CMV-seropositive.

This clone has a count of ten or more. The CDR3 loop reads CASSLWGGHGYTF. The CDR3 DNA follows: TGTGCCAGCAGCTTATGGGGGGGACATGGCTACACCTTC. This rearrangement joins TRBV7-2 to TRBJ1-2; maybe TRBD1 (5 bases). Trimming took off 2 bases at V and 6 bases at J, with 10 bases between the two ends. CDR3 length: 13 residues. Germline values: CDR1 SGHTA, CDR2 FQGNSA.

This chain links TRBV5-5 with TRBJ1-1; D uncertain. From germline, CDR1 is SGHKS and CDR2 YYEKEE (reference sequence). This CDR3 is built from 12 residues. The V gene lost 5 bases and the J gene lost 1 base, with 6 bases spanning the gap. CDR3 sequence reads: CASSPGNTEAFF. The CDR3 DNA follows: TGTGCCAGCAGTCCAGGGAACACTGAAGCTTTCTTT.

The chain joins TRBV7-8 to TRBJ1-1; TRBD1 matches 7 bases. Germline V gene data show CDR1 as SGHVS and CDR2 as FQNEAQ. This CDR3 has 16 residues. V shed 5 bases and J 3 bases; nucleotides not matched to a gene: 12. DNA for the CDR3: TGTGCCAGCAGCCCAGGGGAGGAGGGGGCGGACACTGAAGCTTTCTTT. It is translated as CASSPGEEGADTEAFF.

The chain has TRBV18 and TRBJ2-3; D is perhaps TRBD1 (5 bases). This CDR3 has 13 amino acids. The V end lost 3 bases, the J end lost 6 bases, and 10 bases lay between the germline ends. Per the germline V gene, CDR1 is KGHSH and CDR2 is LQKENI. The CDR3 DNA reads TGTGCCAGCTCACCCCCACCAGGGGATACGCAGTATTTT. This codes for CASSPPPGDTQYF. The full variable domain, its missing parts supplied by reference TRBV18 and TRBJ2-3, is NAGVMQNPRHLVRRRGQEARLRCSPMKGHSHVYWYRQLPEEGLKFMVYLQKENIIDESGMPKERFSAEFPKEGPSILRIQQVVRGDSAAYFCASSPPPGDTQYFGPGTRLTVL.

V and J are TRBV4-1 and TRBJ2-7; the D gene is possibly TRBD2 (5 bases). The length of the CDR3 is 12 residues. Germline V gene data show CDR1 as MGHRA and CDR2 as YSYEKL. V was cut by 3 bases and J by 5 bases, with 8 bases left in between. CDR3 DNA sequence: TGCGCCAGCAGCCATGACTACCACGAGCAGTACTTC. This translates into CASSHDYHEQYF.

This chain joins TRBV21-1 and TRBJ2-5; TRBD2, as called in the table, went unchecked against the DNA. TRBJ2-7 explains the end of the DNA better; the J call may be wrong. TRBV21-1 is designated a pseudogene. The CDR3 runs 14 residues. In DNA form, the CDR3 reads TGTGCCAGCAGCAACCTAGCGGGGTCCTACGAGCAGTACTTC. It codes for CASSNLAGSYEQYF.

The DNA of the CDR3 is TGTGCCAGCAGGGAACAGGGGAGCTCCTACGAGCAGTACTTC. As protein: CASREQGSSYEQYF. This chain uses TRBV28 with TRBJ2-5; TRBD1 aligns across 7 bases. Gene TRBJ2-7 matches the end of the DNA better, so the J call may be wrong. The CDR3 covers 14 residues. Looked up from germline, CDR1 is MDHEN and CDR2 is SYDVKM.

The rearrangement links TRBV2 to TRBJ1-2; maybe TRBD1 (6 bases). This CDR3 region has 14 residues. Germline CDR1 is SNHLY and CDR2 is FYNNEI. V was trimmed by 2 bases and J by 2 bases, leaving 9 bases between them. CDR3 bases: TGTGCCAGCAGTGAACAGGGGAAGAACTATGGCTACACCTTC. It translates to CASSEQGKNYGYTF.

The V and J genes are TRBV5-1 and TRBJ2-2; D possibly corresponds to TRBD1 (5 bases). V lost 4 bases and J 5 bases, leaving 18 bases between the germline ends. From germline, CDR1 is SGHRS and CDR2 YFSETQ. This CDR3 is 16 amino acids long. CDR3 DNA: TGCGCCAGCAGCCCTGGATCAGGGCTGTTTACCGGGGAGCTGTTTTTT. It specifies CASSPGSGLFTGELFF.

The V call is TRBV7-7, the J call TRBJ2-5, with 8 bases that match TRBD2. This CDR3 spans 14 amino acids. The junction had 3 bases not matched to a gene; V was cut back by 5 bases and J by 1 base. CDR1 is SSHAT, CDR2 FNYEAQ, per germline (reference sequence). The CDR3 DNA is TGTGCCAGCAGCCGCGGGGGGTTCCAAGAGACCCAGTACTTC. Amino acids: CASSRGGFQETQYF. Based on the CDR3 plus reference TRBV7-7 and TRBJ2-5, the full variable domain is GAGVSQSPRYKVTKRGQDVTLRCDPISSHATLYWYQQALGQGPEFLTYFNYEAQPDKSGLPSDRFSAERPEGSISTLTIQRTEQRDSAMYRCASSRGGFQETQYFGPGTRLLVL.

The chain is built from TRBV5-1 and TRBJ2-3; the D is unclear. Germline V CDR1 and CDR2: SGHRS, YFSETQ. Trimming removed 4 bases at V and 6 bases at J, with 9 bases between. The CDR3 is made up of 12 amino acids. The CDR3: CASSLNGDTQYF. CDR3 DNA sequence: TGCGCCAGCAGCCTCAACGGGGATACGCAGTATTTT.